This T cell receptor beta chain stems from a study of PD-1 blockade in classical Hodgkin lymphoma. The protocol was immunoSEQ multiplex PCR, while the TCRdb copy is restricted to in-frame clones and leaves out a portion. The sample lists 75,000 to 100,000 clones; roughly 88% were seen once. CDR3 length: 17 residues. V was pared by 5 bases and J by 3 bases, with 22 bases between. In germline, CDR1 is SGHTA, CDR2 FQGTGA. Regarding the study as a whole: Nothing has yet pinned down what causes the repertoire differences, possibly disease activity or prior therapy. The study found that TCR diversity rose significantly by C4D1 in CD4+ but not CD8+ cells.

All patients relapsed after autologous stem cell transplantation, and brentuximab vedotin exposure varied. Comment on this clone: Its cognate antigen is unknown.

The chain uses TRBV7-3 and TRBJ2-5, with a tentative D call TRBD2 (5 bases). This TCR derives from a human donor with classical Hodgkin lymphoma. The material was peripheral blood mononuclear cells (PBMCs), obtained at baseline. CDR3 DNA sequence: TGTGCCAGCAGCCCACCCTCCCGGGGTGAGGGAAAAGAGACCCAGTACTTC. Its protein is CASSPPSRGEGKETQYF.